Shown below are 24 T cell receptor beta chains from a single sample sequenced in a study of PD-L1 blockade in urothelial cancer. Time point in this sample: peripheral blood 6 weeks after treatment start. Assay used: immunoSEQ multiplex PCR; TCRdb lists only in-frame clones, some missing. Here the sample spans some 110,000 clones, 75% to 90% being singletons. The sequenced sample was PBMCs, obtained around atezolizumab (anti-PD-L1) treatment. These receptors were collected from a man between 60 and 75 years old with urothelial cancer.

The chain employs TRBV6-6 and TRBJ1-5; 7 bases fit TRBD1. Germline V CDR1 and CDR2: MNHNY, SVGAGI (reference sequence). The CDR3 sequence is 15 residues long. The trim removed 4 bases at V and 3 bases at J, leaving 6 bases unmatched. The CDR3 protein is CASSSPQGNNQPQHF. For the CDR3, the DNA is TGTGCCAGCAGTTCCCCACAGGGGAACAATCAGCCCCAGCATTTT.

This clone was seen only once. CDR3 in DNA: TGTGCCAGCAGCTTGGGGGACAGGCAGTATTTT. Its protein product is CASSLGDRQYF. The V gene is TRBV5-6, the J gene TRBJ2-3, with 7 bases matching TRBD1. The CDR3 sequence is 11 residues long. V trimming: 0 bases; J trimming: 11 bases; junction bases outside the gene matches: 0. Germline CDR1 is SGHDT and CDR2 is YYEEEE.

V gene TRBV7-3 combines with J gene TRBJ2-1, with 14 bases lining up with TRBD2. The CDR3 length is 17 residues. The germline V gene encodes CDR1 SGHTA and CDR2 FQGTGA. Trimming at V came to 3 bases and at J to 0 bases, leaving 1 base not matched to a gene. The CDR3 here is CASSFGTSGSSYNEQFF. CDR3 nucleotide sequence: TGTGCCAGCAGCTTCGGGACTAGCGGGAGCTCCTACAATGAGCAGTTCTTC.

CDR3 region: CASSSTGTANGYTF. The CDR3 nucleotides read TGTGCCAGCAGTTCTACCGGGACAGCCAATGGCTACACCTTC. The J gene is TRBJ1-2, the V gene TRBV7-9; 7 bases line up with TRBD1. Germline-derived CDR1 and CDR2 are SEHNR and FQNEAQ (reference sequence). Trimming removed 6 bases from V and 6 bases from J; junction bases left unmatched: 10. The CDR3 has 14 residues.

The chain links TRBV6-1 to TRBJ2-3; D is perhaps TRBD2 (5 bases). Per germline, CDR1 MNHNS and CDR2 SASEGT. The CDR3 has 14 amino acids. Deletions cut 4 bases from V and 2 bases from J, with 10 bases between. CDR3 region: CASSGTPHTDTQYF. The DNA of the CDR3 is TGTGCCAGCAGTGGGACTCCCCACACAGATACGCAGTATTTT.

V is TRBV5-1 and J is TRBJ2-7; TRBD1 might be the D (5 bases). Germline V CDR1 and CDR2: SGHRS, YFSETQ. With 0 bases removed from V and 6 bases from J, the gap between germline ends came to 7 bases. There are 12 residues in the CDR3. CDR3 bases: TGCGCCAGCAGCTTGGAGGGGCCCGAGCAGTACTTC. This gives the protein CASSLEGPEQYF.

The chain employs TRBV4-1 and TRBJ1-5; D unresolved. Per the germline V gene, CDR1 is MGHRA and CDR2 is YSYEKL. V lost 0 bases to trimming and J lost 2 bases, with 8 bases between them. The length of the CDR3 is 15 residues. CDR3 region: CASSQEAEGNQPQHF. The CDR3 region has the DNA TGCGCCAGCAGCCAAGAAGCGGAAGGCAATCAGCCCCAGCATTTT.

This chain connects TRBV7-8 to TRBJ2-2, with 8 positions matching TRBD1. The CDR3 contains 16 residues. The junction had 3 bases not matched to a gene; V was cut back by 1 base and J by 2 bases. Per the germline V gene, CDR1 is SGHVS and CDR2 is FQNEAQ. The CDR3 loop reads CASSLGTGRNTGELFF. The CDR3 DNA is TGTGCCAGCAGCTTAGGGACAGGGAGAAACACCGGGGAGCTGTTTTTT.

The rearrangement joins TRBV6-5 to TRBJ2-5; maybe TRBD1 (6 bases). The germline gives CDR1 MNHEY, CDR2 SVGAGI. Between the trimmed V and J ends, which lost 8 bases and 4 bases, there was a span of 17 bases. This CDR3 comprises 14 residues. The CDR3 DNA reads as TGTGCCAGCTCTTCAACAGGGACGCGAGAGACCCAGTACTTC. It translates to CASSSTGTRETQYF.

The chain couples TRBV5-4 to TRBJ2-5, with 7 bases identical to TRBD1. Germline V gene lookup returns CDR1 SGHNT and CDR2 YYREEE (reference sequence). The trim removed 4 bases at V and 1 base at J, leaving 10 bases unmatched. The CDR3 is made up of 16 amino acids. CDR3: CASSVPREGAQETQYF. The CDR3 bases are TGTGCCAGCAGCGTACCTCGAGAGGGGGCCCAAGAGACCCAGTACTTC. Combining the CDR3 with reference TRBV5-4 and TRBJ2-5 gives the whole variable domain ETGVTQSPTHLIKTRGQQVTLRCSSQSGHNTVSWYQQALGQGPQFIFQYYREEENGRGNFPPRFSGLQFPNYSSELNVNALELDDSALYLCASSVPREGAQETQYFGPGTRLLVL.

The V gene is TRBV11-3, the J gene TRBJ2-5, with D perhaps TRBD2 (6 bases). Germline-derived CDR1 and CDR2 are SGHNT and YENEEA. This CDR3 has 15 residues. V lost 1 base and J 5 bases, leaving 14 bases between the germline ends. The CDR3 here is CASSLGLGGEETQYF. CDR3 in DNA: TGTGCCAGCAGCTTAGGGCTCGGGGGTGAGGAGACCCAGTACTTC.

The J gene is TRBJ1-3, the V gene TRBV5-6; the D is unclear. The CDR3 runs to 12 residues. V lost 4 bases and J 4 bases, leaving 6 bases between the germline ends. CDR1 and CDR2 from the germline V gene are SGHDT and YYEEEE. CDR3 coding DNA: TGTGCCAGCAGCCCTAGGGGAAACACCATATATTTT. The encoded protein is CASSPRGNTIYF.

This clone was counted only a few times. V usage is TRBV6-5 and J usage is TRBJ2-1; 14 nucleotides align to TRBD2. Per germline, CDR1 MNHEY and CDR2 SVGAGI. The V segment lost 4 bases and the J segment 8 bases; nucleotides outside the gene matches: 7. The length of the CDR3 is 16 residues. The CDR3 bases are TGTGCCAGCAGTTGGCTGACTAGCGGGAGGGGGTATGAGCAGTTCTTC. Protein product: CASSWLTSGRGYEQFF.

CDR3 in DNA: TGTGCCAGCAGTCCCAGGGGCCTGAGCTCCTACGAGCAGTACTTC. Translating it yields CASSPRGLSSYEQYF. The chain joins TRBV28 to TRBJ2-7; maybe TRBD1 (6 bases). Germline CDR1 reads MDHEN; CDR2 reads SYDVKM. This CDR3 has 15 residues. Trimming took off 5 bases at V and 0 bases at J, with 14 bases between the two ends.

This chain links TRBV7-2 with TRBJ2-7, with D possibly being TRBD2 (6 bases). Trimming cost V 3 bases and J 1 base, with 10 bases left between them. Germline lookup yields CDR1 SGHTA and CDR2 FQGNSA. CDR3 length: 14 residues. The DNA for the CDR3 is TGTGCCAGCAGCTTCGGGACTGTTTCCTACGAGCAGTACTTC. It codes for CASSFGTVSYEQYF.

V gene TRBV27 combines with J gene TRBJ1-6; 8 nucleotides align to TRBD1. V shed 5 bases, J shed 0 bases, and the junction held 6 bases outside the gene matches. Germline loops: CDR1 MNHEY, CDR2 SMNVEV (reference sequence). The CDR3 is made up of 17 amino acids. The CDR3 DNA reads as TGTGCCAGCAGTGCCGGGACAGGCGCCTCCTATAATTCACCCCTCCACTTT. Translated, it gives CASSAGTGASYNSPLHF.

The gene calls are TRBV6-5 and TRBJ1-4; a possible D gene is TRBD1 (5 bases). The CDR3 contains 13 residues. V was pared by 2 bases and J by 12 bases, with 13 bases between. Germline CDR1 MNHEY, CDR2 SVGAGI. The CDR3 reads CASSYRGDGQLFF. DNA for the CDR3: TGTGCCAGCAGTTACCGCGGGGACGGACAACTGTTTTTT.

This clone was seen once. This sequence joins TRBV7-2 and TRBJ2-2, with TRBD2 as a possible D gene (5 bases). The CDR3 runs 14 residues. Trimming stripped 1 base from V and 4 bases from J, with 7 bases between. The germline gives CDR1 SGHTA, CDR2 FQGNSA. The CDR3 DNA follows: TGTGCCAGCAGCTTAGGACTAAGCACCGGGGAGCTGTTTTTT. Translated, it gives CASSLGLSTGELFF.

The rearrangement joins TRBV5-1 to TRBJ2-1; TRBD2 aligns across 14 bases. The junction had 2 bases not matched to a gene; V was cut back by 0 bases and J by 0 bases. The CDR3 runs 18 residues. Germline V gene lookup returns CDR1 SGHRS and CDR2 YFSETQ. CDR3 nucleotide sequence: TGCGCCAGCAGCTTGGACGGACTAGCGGGGGGCTCCTACAATGAGCAGTTCTTC. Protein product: CASSLDGLAGGSYNEQFF.

The chain's CDR3 is CASSHNRELAGELFF. In DNA, the CDR3 is TGTGCCAGCAGCCACAACCGGGAGTTGGCCGGGGAGCTGTTTTTT. The V gene is TRBV4-2, the J gene TRBJ2-2, with D possibly TRBD2 on 6 matching bases. Trimming took 3 bases from V and 6 from J, leaving 14 bases between them. Looked up from germline, CDR1 is LGHNA and CDR2 is YNFKEQ. CDR3 length: 15 residues.

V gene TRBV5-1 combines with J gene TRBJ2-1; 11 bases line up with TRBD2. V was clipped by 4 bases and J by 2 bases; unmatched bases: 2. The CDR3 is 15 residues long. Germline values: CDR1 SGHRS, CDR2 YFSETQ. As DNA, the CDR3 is TGCGCCAGCAGCCCGGGACTAGCGGCCTACAATGAGCAGTTCTTC. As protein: CASSPGLAAYNEQFF.

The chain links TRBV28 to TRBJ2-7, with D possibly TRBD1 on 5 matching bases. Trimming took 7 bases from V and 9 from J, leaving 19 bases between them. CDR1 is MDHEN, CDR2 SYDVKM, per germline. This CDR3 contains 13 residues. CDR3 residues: CASTSLLQGGQYF. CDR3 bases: TGTGCCAGCACCTCCCTCCTCCAGGGCGGGCAGTACTTC.

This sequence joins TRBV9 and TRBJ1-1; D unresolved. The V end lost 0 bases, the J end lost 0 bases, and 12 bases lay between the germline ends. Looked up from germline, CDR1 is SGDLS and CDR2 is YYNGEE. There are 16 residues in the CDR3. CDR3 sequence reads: CASSVVRVNMNTEAFF. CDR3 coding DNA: TGTGCCAGCAGCGTAGTACGGGTAAACATGAACACTGAAGCTTTCTTT.

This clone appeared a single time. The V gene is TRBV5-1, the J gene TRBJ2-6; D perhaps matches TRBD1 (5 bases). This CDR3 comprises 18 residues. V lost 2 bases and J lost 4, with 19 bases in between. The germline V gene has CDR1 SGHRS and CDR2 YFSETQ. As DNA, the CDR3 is TGCGCCAGCAGCTTTGGTCAGTTGTCAGGGCCCGGGGCCAACGTCCTGACTTTC. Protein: CASSFGQLSGPGANVLTF.